Below are 5 T cell receptor beta chains sequenced from a single sample in a study of T cell repertoires and Cas9 in healthy adults. Sequenced by immunoSEQ multiplex PCR; TCRdb stores in-frame clones only, minus some. The sample carries tens of thousands of clones, 75% to 95% recorded once. Sequenced input: CD4+ effector T cells (CD127+, CD25-, CD137-, CD154-) from PBMCs; culture status not recorded. Every receptor here comes from a human donor in good health.

V is TRBV10-3 and J is TRBJ2-1, with no clear D. The germline V and J ends were trimmed by 3 bases and 4 bases, with 13 bases remaining between them. Germline V gene data show CDR1 as ENHRY and CDR2 as SYGVKD. The CDR3 extends over 15 amino acids. The CDR3 sequence: CAISDLVGRYNEQFF. In DNA form, the CDR3 reads TGTGCCATCAGTGATCTGGTGGGCCGATACAATGAGCAGTTCTTC.

The chain links TRBV27 to TRBJ1-2; a possible D gene is TRBD1 (5 bases). CDR1 MNHEY and CDR2 SMNVEV come from the germline V gene (reference sequence). Trimming shortened V by 0 bases and J by 8 bases, and 10 bases separated the two germline ends. This CDR3 has 13 amino acids. The DNA for the CDR3 is TGTGCCAGCAGTTTATCGGGGGGTTCAGGCTACACCTTC. This translates into CASSLSGGSGYTF.

This chain links TRBV28 with TRBJ1-2; D is perhaps TRBD1 (5 bases). This CDR3 region has 14 residues. From germline, CDR1 is MDHEN and CDR2 SYDVKM. Trimming left V 5 bases short and J 2 bases short, with 12 bases between. CDR3 sequence: CASSLPTENYGYTF. As DNA, the CDR3 is TGTGCCAGCAGTCTCCCGACAGAGAACTATGGCTACACCTTC.

The chain employs TRBV9 and TRBJ2-7; tentative D call: TRBD2 (6 bases). The CDR3 runs to 15 residues. Germline CDR1 and CDR2: SGDLS and YYNGEE. V lost 1 base, J lost 4 bases, and 15 bases lay in between. The CDR3 loop is CASSVMGLMSYEQYF. As DNA, the CDR3 is TGTGCCAGCAGCGTAATGGGACTTATGAGTTACGAGCAGTACTTC.

The J gene is TRBJ2-1, the V gene TRBV11-2; 12 bases line up with TRBD2. The germline V gene encodes CDR1 SGHAT and CDR2 FQNNGV. V lost 5 bases and J lost 0; bases outside the gene matches: 8. This CDR3 has 18 amino acids. The CDR3: CASSPTSGRGSSYNEQFF. CDR3 bases: TGTGCCAGCAGCCCGACTAGCGGGAGAGGGAGCTCCTACAATGAGCAGTTCTTC.